This T cell receptor (beta chain) was sequenced for a study of T cells after yellow fever vaccination. Study details: SMART-Seq v4 Ultra Low Input prepared libraries from low-cell fractions.

Germline V gene lookup returns CDR1 LNHNV and CDR2 YYDKDF (reference sequence). The CDR3 extends over 13 amino acids. The V and J ends lost 0 bases and 5 bases respectively, with 7 bases between them. Overall study findings and caveats: In FACS-sorted repertoires, abundant clonotypes from the bulk population could appear as contaminants. Most primary-vaccination clones reappeared after the booster (about 97% CD4, 75% to 90% CD8). A minor fraction of clonotypes spanned both CD4 and CD8 compartments.

There are a few counts of this clonotype. What it binds is not known. TCRdb used MiXCR to reprocess the 5' RACE reads, holding one entry per CDR3 protein. The sample lists a few hundred thousand distinct CDR3 sequences; 8.5% to 10% were seen once. This rearrangement joins TRBV15 to TRBJ2-5, with D unclear. This TCR derives from a man aged 18 to 30 who received the YFV17D yellow fever vaccine. Sequenced material: CD4+ T cells sorted from PBMCs, taken 5 days after the yellow fever booster vaccination. CDR3: CATSRDTWETQYF. In nucleotides, the CDR3 is TGTGCCACCAGCAGAGATACGTGGGAGACCCAGTACTTC.